This T cell receptor beta chain was sequenced during a study of regulatory T cells in long-lasting Graves disease. Whole-study context: Patients newly diagnosed with Graves' had been on antithyroid drugs for under 3 months.

V shed 1 base and J shed 12 bases, with 15 bases lying between them. This CDR3 comprises 13 residues. Germline loops: CDR1 MGHRA, CDR2 YSYEKL. Study-level points and caveats: The number of shared public clonotypes was higher in persistent patients (2,741) than new patients (roughly 970).

Time point here: newly diagnosed GD, antithyroid drugs for less than 3 months. RNA isolated from PBMCs was used to make the TCR library. This clonotype appeared many times. Its matching antigen is unknown. Construction of the TCR beta libraries employed iRepertoire HTBI primers in conjunction with Arm-PCR of CDR3 regions. TCRdb passed the multiplex PCR reads through MiXCR, listing each CDR3 protein once. The profile shows hundreds of thousands of distinct CDR3 sequences, 16% of them singletons. These data also featured in a second study, about T cells in Graves' hyperthyroidism and ophthalmopathy. In that study: First-round RT-PCR with HTBI primers amplified the TCR CDR3 region. Blood samples included most of the expanded thyroid clonotypes exceeding 0.001.

The sample here was peripheral blood mononuclear cells (PBMCs), taken at new diagnosis, from a patient treated with antithyroid drugs. This chain joins TRBV4-1 and TRBJ1-1, with D hard to call. The source is a man aged 40-55 years with Graves disease. The CDR3 nucleotides are TGCGCCAGCAGCCAAGCAGGACCCAGGCCATCTTTCTTT. Protein: CASSQAGPRPSFF.